This note documents a single T cell receptor (beta chain) sequence. This clone has only one observation. Its antigen remains undetermined. No base quality values were provided; no much bigger clone lies one nucleotide off. TCRbeta CDR3 regions were amplified from genomic DNA using the immunoSEQ Assay, a bias-controlled multiplex PCR. Per the authors' processing: The number of nucleated cells in each sample was estimated by amplification of reference gene primers within the assay. To quantify the absolute abundance of each unique TCRbeta CDR3 rearrangement, sequence reads were collapsed and filtered. For each sample, productive Simpson clonality was calculated as the square root of Simpson's diversity index across productive rearrangements. As stored in TCRdb, this immuneACCESS dataset retains in-frame rearrangements with V and J assigned. A fraction of the clones does not appear; measured against another copy, unresolved V genes explain less than half of the discrepancy, and the remainder lacks a known reason. V and J calls and clone size are copied from that table; D and trimming were computed from the DNA. The table for this sample lists a few hundred thousand clones; around 87% of them were counted only once. The ten largest clones represent around 9.6% of the sample.

This sample is part of a study of blood T cell repertoires in COVID-19 (dated by TCRdb to 2020 to 2021). General notes on the study: Samples covering the acute and convalescent phases of COVID-19 were provided by collaborators in the United States, Italy and Spain. The prospective study material was composed of cDNA or gDNA derived from T cells, B-cell-depleted T cells, or PBMCs. Subjects who had been exposed to COVID-19, were actively infected with it, or had recovered from it provided the deeply sampled blood TCRbeta repertoires that made up the dataset. The repertoires were released in a freely available public database meant as a resource for research on the immune response to SARS-CoV-2. Samples were obtained from the ongoing ImmuneRACE study (first 160 participants) and from about 1,300 subjects provided by 6 global collaborators. A de-identified subject ID, COVID-19 status, age in years and sex were almost always included in the sample metadata. Where available, HLA class I and class II types were taken from metadata supplied by the sample provider and were not determined by assay-based typing. General conclusions and limits of the study: How much clinical and demographic metadata was included differed by source and by participant, and the metadata was provided uncurated.

Reading from cysteine to phenylalanine, the CDR3 counts 14 amino acids. This entry keeps only the CDR3 DNA: 42 bases, framed from base 1. CDR1 LGHNA and CDR2 YNFKEQ are derived from the germline V gene. V sheds 1 base and J sheds 4 bases, leaving 10 bases between their ends. In Seattle, one collaborating source enrolled patients while the infection was active and tracked those patients longitudinally over the course of disease. Whole blood was collected in K2EDTA tubes by collaborating institutions according to the institutions' own protocols. For TCRbeta analysis, collaborators shipped samples as frozen whole blood, isolated PBMCs, or DNA extracted from either of those sample types.

Sequencing was done on a sample of peripheral blood. The chain is encoded by TRBV4-2 joined to TRBJ2-5, with the D gene call left open. The sequence derives from a woman aged 45-59 years with COVID-19, enrolled during active disease. The DNA sequence is TGTGCCAGCAGCCAAGGGATCAGGCTAGAGACCCAGTACTTC. Translated, it gives CASSQGIRLETQYF.